This T cell receptor (beta chain) was obtained from a study of regulatory T cells in long-lasting Graves disease. V was pared by 4 bases and J by 2 bases, with 6 bases of the junction left unmatched. The CDR3 is made up of 15 amino acids. Germline values: CDR1 SGHNT, CDR2 YYREEE (reference sequence). Time point given: newly diagnosed GD, antithyroid drugs for less than 3 months. Preparation of the TCR library used RNA extracted from PBMCs. Patients were enrolled at an endocrinology department in Xi'an, China. This clonotype was counted a few times. Sequencing libraries for TCR beta were prepared with iRepertoire HTBI primers and Arm-PCR of CDR3 regions. TCRdb recomputed calls from the multiplex PCR reads with MiXCR, one row per CDR3 protein. The sample consists of around 470,000 distinct CDR3 sequences, 14% of them appearing once. The sample was also linked to a second study, of T cells in Graves' hyperthyroidism and ophthalmopathy. Turning to that study: The hyperthyroidism was newly diagnosed and had lasted under 2 months; the patients were aged 18 to 65. Most thyroid clonotypes expanded above 0.001 were also detected in blood.

The source is a woman in her forties or fifties with Graves disease. The chain has TRBV5-4 and TRBJ2-1; 7 nucleotides agree with TRBD1. The specimen comprised peripheral blood mononuclear cells (PBMCs), sampled at new diagnosis, from a patient treated with antithyroid drugs. The CDR3 spells CASSQQGKAYNEQFF. The CDR3 DNA is TGTGCCAGCAGCCAACAGGGGAAGGCCTACAATGAGCAGTTCTTC.